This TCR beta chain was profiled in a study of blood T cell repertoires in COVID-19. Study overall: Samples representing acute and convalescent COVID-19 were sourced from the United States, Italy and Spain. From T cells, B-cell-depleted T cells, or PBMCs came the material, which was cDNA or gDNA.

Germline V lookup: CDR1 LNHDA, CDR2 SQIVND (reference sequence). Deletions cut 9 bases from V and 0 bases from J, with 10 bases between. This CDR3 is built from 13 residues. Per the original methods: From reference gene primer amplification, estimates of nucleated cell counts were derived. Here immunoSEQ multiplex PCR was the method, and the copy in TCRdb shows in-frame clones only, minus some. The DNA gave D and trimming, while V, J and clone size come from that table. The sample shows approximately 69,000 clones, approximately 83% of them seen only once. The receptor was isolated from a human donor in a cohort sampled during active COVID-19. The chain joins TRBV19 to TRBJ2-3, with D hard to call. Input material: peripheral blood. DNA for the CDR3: TGTGCCAGCCGCGGAGTTAGCACAGATACGCAGTATTTT. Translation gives CASRGVSTDTQYF. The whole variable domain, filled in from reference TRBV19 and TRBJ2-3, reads DGGITQSPKYLFRKEGQNVTLSCEQNLNHDAMYWYRQDPGQGLRLIYYSQIVNDFQKGDIAEGYSVSREKKESFPLTVTSAQKNPTAFYLCASRGVSTDTQYFGPGTRLTVL.